This TCR beta chain emerged from a study of T cell repertoires in cytomegalovirus infection. About the study: Based on public TCR beta signatures, there were indications of CMV infection and of a matching HLA type. Study-wide points: Pooled public TCR beta family frequency picked out CMV carriers with the relevant HLA. HLA-C-restricted CMV clonotypes gave the most frequent clonotype in two of eight donors.

TCRdb used MiXCR to reprocess the reads, holding one entry per CDR3 protein. The sample records around 540,000 distinct CDR3 sequences, 33% being singletons. This clonotype appeared a few times. Its antigen is as yet unknown. V dropped 5 bases and J dropped 3 bases, with 10 bases sitting between them. This CDR3 comprises 13 residues. The germline V gene encodes CDR1 MNHEY and CDR2 SVGAGI. The chain joins TRBV6-5 to TRBJ1-1; possibly TRBD1 for D (5 bases). This receptor was identified in a human donor in good health (CMV status not recorded). Some clones in this sample may be carry-over from other donors' samples. Sequences were derived from cultured PBMCs, sampled from culture after CMV antigen stimulation. This CDR3 reads CASSQDSYTEAFF. CDR3 DNA sequence: TGTGCCAGCAGTCAAGACAGCTACACTGAAGCTTTCTTT.